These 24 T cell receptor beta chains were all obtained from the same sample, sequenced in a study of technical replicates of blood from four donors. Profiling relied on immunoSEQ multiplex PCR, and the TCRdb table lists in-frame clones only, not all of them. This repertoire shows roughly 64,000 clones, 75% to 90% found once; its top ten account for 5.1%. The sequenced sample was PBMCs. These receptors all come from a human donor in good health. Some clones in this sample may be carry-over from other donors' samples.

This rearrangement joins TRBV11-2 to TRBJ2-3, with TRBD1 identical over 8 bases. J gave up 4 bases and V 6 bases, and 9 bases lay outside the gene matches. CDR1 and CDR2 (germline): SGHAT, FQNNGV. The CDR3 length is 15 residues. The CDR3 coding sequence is TGTGCCAGCAGTTTCGACAGGGGAAGGGCAGATACGCAGTATTTT. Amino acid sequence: CASSFDRGRADTQYF.

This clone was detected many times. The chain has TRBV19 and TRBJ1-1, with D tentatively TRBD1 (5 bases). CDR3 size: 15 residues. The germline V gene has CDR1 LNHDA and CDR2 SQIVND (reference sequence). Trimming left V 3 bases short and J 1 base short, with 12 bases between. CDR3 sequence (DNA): TGTGCCAGTAGTATTCTTGGGGGAGGGAACACTGAAGCTTTCTTT. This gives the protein CASSILGGGNTEAFF.

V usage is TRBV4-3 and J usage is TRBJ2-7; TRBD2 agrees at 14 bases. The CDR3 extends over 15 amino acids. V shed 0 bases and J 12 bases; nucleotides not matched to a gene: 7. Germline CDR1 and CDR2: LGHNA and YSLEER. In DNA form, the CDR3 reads TGCGCCAGCAGCCAAGATCGGGGACTAGCGGGGGCTTGGTACTTC. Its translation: CASSQDRGLAGAWYF.

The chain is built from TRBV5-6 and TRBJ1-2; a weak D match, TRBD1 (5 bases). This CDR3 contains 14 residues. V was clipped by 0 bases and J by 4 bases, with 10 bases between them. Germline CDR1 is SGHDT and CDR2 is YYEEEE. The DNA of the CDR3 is TGTGCCAGCAGCTTGGAGGGGCTCGGCTATGGCTACACCTTC. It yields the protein CASSLEGLGYGYTF.

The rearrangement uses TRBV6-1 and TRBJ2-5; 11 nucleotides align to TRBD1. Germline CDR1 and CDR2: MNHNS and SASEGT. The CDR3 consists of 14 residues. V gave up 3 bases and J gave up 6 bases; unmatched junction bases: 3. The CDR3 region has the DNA TGTGCCAGCAGTGACCGGACAGGGGGCCAGACCCAGTACTTC. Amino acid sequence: CASSDRTGGQTQYF.

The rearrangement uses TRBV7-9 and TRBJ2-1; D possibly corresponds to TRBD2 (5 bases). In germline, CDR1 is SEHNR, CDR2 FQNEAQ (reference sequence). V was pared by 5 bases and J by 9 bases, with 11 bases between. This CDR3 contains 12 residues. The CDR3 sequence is CASSVLVSEQFF. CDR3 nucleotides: TGTGCCAGCAGCGTACTAGTGAGTGAGCAGTTCTTC.

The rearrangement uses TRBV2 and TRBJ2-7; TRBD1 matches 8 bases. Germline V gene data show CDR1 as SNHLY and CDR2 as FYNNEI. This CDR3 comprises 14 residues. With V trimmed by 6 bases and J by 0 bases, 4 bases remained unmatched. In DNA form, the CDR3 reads TGTGCCAGCAGGTACAGGGGGAGCTCCTACGAGCAGTACTTC. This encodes CASRYRGSSYEQYF.

The CDR3 spells CASSLVASGAFSYEQYF. The CDR3 nucleotides are TGTGCCAGCAGCTTAGTGGCTAGCGGGGCCTTCTCCTACGAGCAGTACTTC. This chain uses TRBV7-2 with TRBJ2-7; 9 nucleotides line up with TRBD2. With 1 base clipped from V and 0 bases from J, the junction kept 7 bases outside the gene matches. Germline V gene sequence: CDR1 SGHTA, CDR2 FQGNSA. This CDR3 region has 17 residues.

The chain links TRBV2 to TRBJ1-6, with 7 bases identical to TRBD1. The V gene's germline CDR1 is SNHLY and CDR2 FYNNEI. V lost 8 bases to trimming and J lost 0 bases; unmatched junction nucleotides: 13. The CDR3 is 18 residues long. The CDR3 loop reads CASGNGQAISSYNSPLHF. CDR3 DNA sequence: TGTGCCAGCGGTAACGGACAGGCCATTAGCTCCTATAATTCACCCCTCCACTTT. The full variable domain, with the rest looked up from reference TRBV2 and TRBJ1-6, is EPEVTQTPSHQVTQMGQEVILRCVPISNHLYFYWYRQILGQKVEFLVSFYNNEISEKSEIFDDQFSVERPDGSNFTLKIRSTKLEDSAMYFCASGNGQAISSYNSPLHFGNGTRLTVT.

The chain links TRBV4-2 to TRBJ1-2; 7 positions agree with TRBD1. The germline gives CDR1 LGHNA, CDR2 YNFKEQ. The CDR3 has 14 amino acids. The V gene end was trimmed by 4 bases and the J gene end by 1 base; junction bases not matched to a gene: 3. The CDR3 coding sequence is TGTGCCAGCAGCCCTACAGGGGTTAACTATGGCTACACCTTC. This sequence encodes CASSPTGVNYGYTF.

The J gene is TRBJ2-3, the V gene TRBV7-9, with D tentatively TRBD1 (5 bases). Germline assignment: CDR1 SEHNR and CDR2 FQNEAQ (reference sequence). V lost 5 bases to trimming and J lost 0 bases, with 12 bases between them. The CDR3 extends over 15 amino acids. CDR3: CASSPGRDSTDTQYF. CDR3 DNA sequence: TGTGCCAGCAGCCCTGGCAGGGATAGCACAGATACGCAGTATTTT. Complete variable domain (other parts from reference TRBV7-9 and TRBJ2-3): DTGVSQNPRHKITKRGQNVTFRCDPISEHNRLYWYRQTLGQGPEFLTYFQNEAQLEKSRLLSDRFSAERPKGSFSTLEIQRTEQGDSAMYLCASSPGRDSTDTQYFGPGTRLTVL.

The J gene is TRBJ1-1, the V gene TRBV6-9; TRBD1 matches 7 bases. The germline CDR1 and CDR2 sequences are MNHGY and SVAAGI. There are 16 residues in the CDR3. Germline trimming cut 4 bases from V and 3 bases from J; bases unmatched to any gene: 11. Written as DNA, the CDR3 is TGTGCCAGCAGTTCCAAATACGGGACAGCCTACACTGAAGCTTTCTTT. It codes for CASSSKYGTAYTEAFF.

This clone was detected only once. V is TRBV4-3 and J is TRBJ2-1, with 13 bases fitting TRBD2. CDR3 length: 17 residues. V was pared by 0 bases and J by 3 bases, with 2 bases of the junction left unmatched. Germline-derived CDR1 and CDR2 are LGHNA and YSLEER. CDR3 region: CASSQDWTSGGYNEQFF. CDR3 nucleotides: TGCGCCAGCAGCCAAGATTGGACTAGCGGGGGCTACAATGAGCAGTTCTTC.

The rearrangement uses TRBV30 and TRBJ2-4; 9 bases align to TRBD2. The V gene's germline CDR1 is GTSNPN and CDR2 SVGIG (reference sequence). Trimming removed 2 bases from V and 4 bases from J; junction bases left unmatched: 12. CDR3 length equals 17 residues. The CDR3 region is CAWSLGTSSNGKNIQYF. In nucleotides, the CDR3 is TGTGCCTGGAGTTTAGGGACTAGCTCCAACGGTAAAAACATTCAGTACTTC.

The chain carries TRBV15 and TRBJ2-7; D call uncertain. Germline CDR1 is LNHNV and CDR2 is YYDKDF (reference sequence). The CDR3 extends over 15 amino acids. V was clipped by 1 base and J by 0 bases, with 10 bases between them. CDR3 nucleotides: TGTGCCACCAGCAGAGGGGCTGCTAACTCCTACGAGCAGTACTTC. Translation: CATSRGAANSYEQYF.

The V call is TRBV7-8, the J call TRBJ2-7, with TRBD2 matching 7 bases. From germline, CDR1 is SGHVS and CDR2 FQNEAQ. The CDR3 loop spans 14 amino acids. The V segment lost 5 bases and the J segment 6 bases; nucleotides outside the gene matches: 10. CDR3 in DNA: TGTGCCAGCAGCCGGACTAGTTCACTCCCCGAGCAGTACTTC. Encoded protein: CASSRTSSLPEQYF.

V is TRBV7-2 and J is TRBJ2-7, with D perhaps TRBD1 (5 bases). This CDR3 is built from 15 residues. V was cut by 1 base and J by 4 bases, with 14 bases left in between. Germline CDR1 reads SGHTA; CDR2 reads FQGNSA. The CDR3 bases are TGTGCCAGCAGCTTAGGCGCATCAGACAGATACGAGCAGTACTTC. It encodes CASSLGASDRYEQYF.

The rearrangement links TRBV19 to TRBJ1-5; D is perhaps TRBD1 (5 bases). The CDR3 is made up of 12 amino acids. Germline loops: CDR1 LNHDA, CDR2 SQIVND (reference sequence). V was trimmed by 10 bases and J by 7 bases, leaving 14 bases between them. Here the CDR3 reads CATTKRGQPQHF. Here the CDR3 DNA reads TGTGCCACCACCAAACGGGGGCAGCCCCAGCATTTT.

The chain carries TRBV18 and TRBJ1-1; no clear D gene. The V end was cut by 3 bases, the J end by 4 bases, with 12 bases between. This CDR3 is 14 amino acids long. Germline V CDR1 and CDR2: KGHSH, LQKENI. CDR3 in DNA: TGTGCCAGCTCACCGGCGAGGGTGGGCACTGAAGCTTTCTTT. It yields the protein CASSPARVGTEAFF.

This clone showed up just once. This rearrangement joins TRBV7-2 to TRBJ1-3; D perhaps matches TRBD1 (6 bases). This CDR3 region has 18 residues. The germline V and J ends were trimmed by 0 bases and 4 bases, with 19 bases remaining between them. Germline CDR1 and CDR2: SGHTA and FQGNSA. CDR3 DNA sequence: TGTGCCAGCAGCTTAGCGCGGGCTCGTGGGGGGGCAGGAAACACCATATATTTT. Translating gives CASSLARARGGAGNTIYF.

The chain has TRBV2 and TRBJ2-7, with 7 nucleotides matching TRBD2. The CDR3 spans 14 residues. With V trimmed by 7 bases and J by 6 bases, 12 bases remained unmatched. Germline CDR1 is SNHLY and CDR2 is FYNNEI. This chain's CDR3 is CASILTSSSSEQYF. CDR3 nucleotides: TGTGCCAGCATTCTGACTAGCTCCTCTTCCGAGCAGTACTTC.

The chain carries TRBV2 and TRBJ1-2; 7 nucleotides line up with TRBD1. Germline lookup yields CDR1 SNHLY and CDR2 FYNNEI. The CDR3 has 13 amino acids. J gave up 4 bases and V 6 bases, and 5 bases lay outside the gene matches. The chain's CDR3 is CASRDRESYGYTF. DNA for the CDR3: TGTGCCAGCAGAGACAGGGAGTCCTATGGCTACACCTTC.

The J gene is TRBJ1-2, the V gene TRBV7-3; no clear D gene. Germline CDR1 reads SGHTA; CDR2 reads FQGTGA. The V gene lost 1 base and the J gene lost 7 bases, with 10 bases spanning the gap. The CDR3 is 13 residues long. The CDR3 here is CASSLKAGSGYTF. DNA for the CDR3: TGTGCCAGCAGCTTAAAAGCAGGCTCTGGCTACACCTTC. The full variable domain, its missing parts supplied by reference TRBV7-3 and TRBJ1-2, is GAGVSQTPSNKVTEKGKYVELRCDPISGHTALYWYRQSLGQGPEFLIYFQGTGAADDSGLPNDRFFAVRPEGSVSTLKIQRTERGDSAVYLCASSLKAGSGYTFGSGTRLTVV.

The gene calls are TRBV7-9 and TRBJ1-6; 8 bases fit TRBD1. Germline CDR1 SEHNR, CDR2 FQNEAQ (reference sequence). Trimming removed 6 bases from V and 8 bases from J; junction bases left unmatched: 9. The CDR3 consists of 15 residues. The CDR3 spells CASSLGQGPYSPLHF. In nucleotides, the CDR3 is TGTGCCAGCAGTCTTGGACAGGGTCCGTATTCACCCCTCCACTTT.